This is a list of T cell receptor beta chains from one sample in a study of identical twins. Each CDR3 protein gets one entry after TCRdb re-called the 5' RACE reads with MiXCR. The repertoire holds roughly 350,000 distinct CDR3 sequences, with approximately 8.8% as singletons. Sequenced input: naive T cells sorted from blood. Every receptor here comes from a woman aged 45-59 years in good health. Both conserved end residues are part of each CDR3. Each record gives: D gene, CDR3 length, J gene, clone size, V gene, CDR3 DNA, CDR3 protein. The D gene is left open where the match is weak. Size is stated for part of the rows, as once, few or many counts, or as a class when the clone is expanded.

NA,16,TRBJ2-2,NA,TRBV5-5,TGTGCCAGCAGCTTCGTGGGGATACGCAACACCGGGGAGCTGTTTTTT,CASSFVGIRNTGELFF
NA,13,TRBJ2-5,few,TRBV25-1,TGTGCCAGCAGTGAGGGTCAGATGAAGACCCAGTACTTC,CASSEGQMKTQYF
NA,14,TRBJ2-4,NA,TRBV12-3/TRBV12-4,TGTGCCAGCAGCTCGGGACGGATGAGCATCATTCAGTACTTC,CASSSGRMSIIQYF
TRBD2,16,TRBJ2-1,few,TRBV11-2,TGTGCCAGCAGCTTAATCTTCGGGACTAATTTTGGTGAGCAGTTCTTC,CASSLIFGTNFGEQFF
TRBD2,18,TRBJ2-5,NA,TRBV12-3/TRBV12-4,TGTGCCAGCAGTTCCCTCCCGGGACTAGCGGGAGTGAGAGAGACCCAGTACTTC,CASSSLPGLAGVRETQYF
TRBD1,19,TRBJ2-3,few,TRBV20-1,TGCAGTGCTAGCTCCGGGACAGGGGGCGTCGGAGGGTACACAGATACGCAGTATTTT,CSASSGTGGVGGYTDTQYF
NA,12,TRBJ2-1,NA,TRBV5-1,TGCGCCAGCAGCTTGGGGACGGGTGAGCAGTTCTTC,CASSLGTGEQFF
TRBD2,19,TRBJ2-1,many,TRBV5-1,TGCGCCAGCAGCTTCAGCAGCCCGTTTCGGGGCGGGAGTCGGAATGAGCAGTTCTTC,CASSFSSPFRGGSRNEQFF
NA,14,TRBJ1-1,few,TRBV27,TGTGCCAGCAGTTTTGGTCAACGGGGAACTGAAGCTTTCTTT,CASSFGQRGTEAFF
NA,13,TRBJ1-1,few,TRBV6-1,TGTGCCAGCAGTGAATGGGAACAAACTGAAGCTTTCTTT,CASSEWEQTEAFF
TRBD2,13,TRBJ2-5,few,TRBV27,TGTGCCAGCAGCTTCGGACTAGAGGAGACCCAGTACTTC,CASSFGLEETQYF
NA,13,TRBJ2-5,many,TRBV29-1,TGCAGCGTTGACTCTGGAGGCTTAGAGACCCAGTACTTC,CSVDSGGLETQYF
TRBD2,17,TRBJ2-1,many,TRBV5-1,TGCGCCAGCAGCCCAATGGGACTAGCGGGAGGCCCTATTGAGCAGTTCTTC,CASSPMGLAGGPIEQFF
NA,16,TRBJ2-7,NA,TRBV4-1,TGCGCCAGCAGCCAAGAGGTAGCGCATGGAAATTACGAGCAGTACTTC,CASSQEVAHGNYEQYF
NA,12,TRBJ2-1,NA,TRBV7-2,TGTGCCAGCAGCTTAGGGGGGCAAAGCCAGTTCTTC,CASSLGGQSQFF
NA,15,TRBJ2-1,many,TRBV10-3,TGTGCCATCAGTGAGGGGAGGAGGCCTCCCAATGAGCAGTTCTTC,CAISEGRRPPNEQFF
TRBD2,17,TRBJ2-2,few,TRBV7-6,TGTGCCAGCAGCTACGGGACTAGCGGGAGGGCCGCCGGGGAGCTGTTTTTT,CASSYGTSGRAAGELFF
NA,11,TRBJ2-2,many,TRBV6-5,TGTGCCGCACGGGAGAACGGGGAGCTGTTTTTT,CAARENGELFF
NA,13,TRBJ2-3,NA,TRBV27,TGTGCCAGCAGTTTATACTGGAGAGATACGCAGTATTTT,CASSLYWRDTQYF
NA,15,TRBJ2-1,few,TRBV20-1,TGCAGTGCTAGAGATGTGCGGGACGGAACGAATGAGCAGTTCTTC,CSARDVRDGTNEQFF
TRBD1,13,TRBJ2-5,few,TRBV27,TGTGCCAGCAGTCGGACAGGCCAAGAGACCCAGTACTTC,CASSRTGQETQYF
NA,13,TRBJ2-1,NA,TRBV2,TGTGCCAGCAGTGACCAGGTAGTCGATGAGCAGTTCTTC,CASSDQVVDEQFF
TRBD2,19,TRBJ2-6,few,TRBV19,TGTGCCAGTAGTATTGACGGAGCGGGAGGATGGACTGGGGCCAACGTCCTGACTTTC,CASSIDGAGGWTGANVLTF
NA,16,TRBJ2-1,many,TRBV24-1,TGTGCCACCAGAACCCTCGTGGGAAGTGGTCCAAATGAGCAGTTCTTC,CATRTLVGSGPNEQFF
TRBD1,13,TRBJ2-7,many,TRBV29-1,TGCAGCGTTTGGACAGGGGGGGTCTCGAAGCAGTACTTC,CSVWTGGVSKQYF
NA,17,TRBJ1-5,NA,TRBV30,TGTGCCTGGAGTGTACAAGTGGAGCGGTGGAGCAATCAGCCCCAGCATTTT,CAWSVQVERWSNQPQHF
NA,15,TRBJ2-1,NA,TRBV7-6,TGTGCCAGCAGCTTAGATCCGGCCTCCTACAATGAGCAGTTCTTC,CASSLDPASYNEQFF
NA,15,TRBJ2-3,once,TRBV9,TGTGCCAGCAGCGTAGCTCGGGCCATCACAGATACGCAGTATTTT,CASSVARAITDTQYF
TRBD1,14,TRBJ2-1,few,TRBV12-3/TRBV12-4,TGTGCCAGCAGCCCAGGGGGAGTCTACAATGAGCAGTTCTTC,CASSPGGVYNEQFF
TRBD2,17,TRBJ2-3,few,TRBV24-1,TGTGCCACCAGTGAGCTAGCGGGAGCCCCGGGGACAGATACGCAGTATTTT,CATSELAGAPGTDTQYF
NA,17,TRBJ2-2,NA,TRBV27,TGTGCCAGCAGTTTACTGAGGGCCACCAAGAACACCGGGGAGCTGTTTTTT,CASSLLRATKNTGELFF
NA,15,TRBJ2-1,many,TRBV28,TGTGCCAGCAGTTTATTGGACGGAGGCTTTCAGGAGCAGTTCTTC,CASSLLDGGFQEQFF
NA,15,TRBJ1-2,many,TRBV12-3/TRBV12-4,TGTGCCAGCAGTTTAACTTCATTGGACTTGTATGGCTACACCTTC,CASSLTSLDLYGYTF
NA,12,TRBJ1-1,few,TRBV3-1,TGTGCCAGCAGCCAAGCCGGGCTTGAAGCTTTCTTT,CASSQAGLEAFF
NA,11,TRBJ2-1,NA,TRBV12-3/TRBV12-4,TGTGCCAGCAGTTTGAGTAGGACACGAGAGTTC,CASSLSRTREF
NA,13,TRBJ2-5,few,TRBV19,TGTGCCAGTAGTGTTGGGCTTTGGGAGACCCAGTACTTC,CASSVGLWETQYF
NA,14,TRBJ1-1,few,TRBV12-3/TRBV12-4,TGTGCCAGCAGTTTTGCAGGGGCGAGTACTGAAGCTTTCTTT,CASSFAGASTEAFF
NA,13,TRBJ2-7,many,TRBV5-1,TGCGCCAGCAGCCTGAACAGGGACTACGAGCAGTACTTC,CASSLNRDYEQYF
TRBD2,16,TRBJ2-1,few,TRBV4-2,TGTGCCAGCAGCCCATTTGGGACTAGCGGGAGCAATGAGCAGTTCTTC,CASSPFGTSGSNEQFF
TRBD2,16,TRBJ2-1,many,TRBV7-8,TGTGCCAGCAGCTTAGGAAGACTAGCGGGAGGGGATGAGCAGTTCTTC,CASSLGRLAGGDEQFF
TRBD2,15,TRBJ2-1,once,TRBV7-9,TGTGCCAGCAGCCCGTCTAGCGGGAGGGAGTATGAGCAGTTCTTC,CASSPSSGREYEQFF
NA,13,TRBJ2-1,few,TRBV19,TGTGCCAGTAGTTCTGCTAGCAGCCATGAGCAGTTCTTC,CASSSASSHEQFF
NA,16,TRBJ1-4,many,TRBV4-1,TGCGCCAGCAGCCGCCTACAGGGAGAATCTAATGAAAAACTGTTTTTT,CASSRLQGESNEKLFF
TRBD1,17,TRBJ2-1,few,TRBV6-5,TGTGCCAGCAGCACAGGGACAGGGGGCTATAAGTACAATGAGCAGTTCTTC,CASSTGTGGYKYNEQFF
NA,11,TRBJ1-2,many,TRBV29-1,TGCAGCGTTGATAGGGACTATGGCTACACCTTC,CSVDRDYGYTF
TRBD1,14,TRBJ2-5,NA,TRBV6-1,TGTGCCACCCTAGGACAGGGCGTGTTTGGCGCCCAGTACTTC,CATLGQGVFGAQYF
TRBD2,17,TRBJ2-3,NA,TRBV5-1,TGCGCCAGCAGCCCTGAGCTAGCGGGAGGACTAACAGATACGCAGTATTTT,CASSPELAGGLTDTQYF
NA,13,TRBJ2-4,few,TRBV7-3,TGTGCCAGCAGCTCTGGGGGCGAAAGGGTTCAGTACTTC,CASSSGGERVQYF
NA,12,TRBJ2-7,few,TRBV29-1,TGCAGCGTTGATACGGGGTCCTACGAGCAGTACTTC,CSVDTGSYEQYF